This T cell receptor (beta chain) was identified during a study of T cells in Graves' hyperthyroidism and ophthalmopathy. Germline lookup yields CDR1 SQVTM and CDR2 ANQGSEA. The CDR3 runs 13 residues. V lost 4 bases, J lost 4 bases, and 4 bases stayed unmatched. Template material for amplifying TCR beta CDR3 regions consisted of RNA transcripts. TCR CDR3 underwent first-round RT-PCR with the HTBI primer set. TCRdb used MiXCR to reprocess the multiplex PCR reads, holding one entry per CDR3 protein. This sample yields approximately 620,000 distinct CDR3 sequences, of which around 15% are seen a single time; 2.5% to 4% belongs to the top ten.

This chain links TRBV29-1 with TRBJ2-3; 8 positions match TRBD2. Sequences were obtained from blood. This TCR was recovered from a woman aged 40 to 55 with Graves' ophthalmopathy. In DNA form, the CDR3 reads TGCAGCGTTGGCGGGGGGCTCCCAGATACGCAGTATTTT. It specifies CSVGGGLPDTQYF.